These T cell receptor beta chains were read from a single sample in a study of T-cell memory formation after mild COVID-19. TCRdb independently ran MiXCR on the 5' RACE reads; one entry per CDR3 protein. The sample has approximately 60,000 distinct CDR3 sequences, more than 8% seen once. Sequenced sample: PBMCs or a T cell subset sorted from them (not recorded which). Receptors originate from a man between 18 and 35 years old who had mild COVID-19 (a few samples of this study predate the infection). Cell type and time point are not known. Each CDR3 is given with its conserved first and last residue. D genes are given only for firm matches.

CDR3aa: CATQGTPYNQPQHF; v_gene: TRBV19; d_gene: -; j_gene: TRBJ1-5
CDR3aa: CSAHGTGSNEQFF; v_gene: TRBV29-1; d_gene: TRBD1; j_gene: TRBJ2-1
CDR3aa: CASSLDPHSPLHF; v_gene: TRBV11-2; d_gene: -; j_gene: TRBJ1-6
CDR3aa: CASRIDGGYTF; v_gene: TRBV5-1; d_gene: -; j_gene: TRBJ1-2
CDR3aa: CASSLLSGNQPRHF; v_gene: TRBV28; d_gene: -; j_gene: TRBJ1-5
CDR3aa: CAATGGRTEAFF; v_gene: TRBV10-3; d_gene: TRBD1; j_gene: TRBJ1-1
CDR3aa: CASSLESQGHYQPQHF; v_gene: TRBV7-2; d_gene: -; j_gene: TRBJ1-5
CDR3aa: CASRRDSWDGYTF; v_gene: TRBV11-2; d_gene: -; j_gene: TRBJ1-2
CDR3aa: CASIPTTLNTEAFF; v_gene: TRBV12-3/TRBV12-4; d_gene: -; j_gene: TRBJ1-1
CDR3aa: CASSPPLADNYEQYF; v_gene: TRBV5-1; d_gene: TRBD2; j_gene: TRBJ2-7
CDR3aa: CASSRGTSGGGRETQYF; v_gene: TRBV7-2; d_gene: TRBD2; j_gene: TRBJ2-5
CDR3aa: CASSPGPYPGSPLHF; v_gene: TRBV4-2; d_gene: -; j_gene: TRBJ1-6
CDR3aa: CASSLGASGGETQYF; v_gene: TRBV7-6; d_gene: TRBD2; j_gene: TRBJ2-5
CDR3aa: CASSPTTGPLAFF; v_gene: TRBV7-9; d_gene: -; j_gene: TRBJ1-1
CDR3aa: CSAPKDWTGYNEQFF; v_gene: TRBV20-1; d_gene: TRBD1; j_gene: TRBJ2-1
CDR3aa: CASSQEPPTSGSYNEQFF; v_gene: TRBV4-3; d_gene: -; j_gene: TRBJ2-1
CDR3aa: CASSQVVAGGPDTQYF; v_gene: TRBV4-2; d_gene: TRBD2; j_gene: TRBJ2-3
CDR3aa: CASSPLAGGNIQYF; v_gene: TRBV28; d_gene: TRBD2; j_gene: TRBJ2-4
CDR3aa: CAWVSQGEGETQYF; v_gene: TRBV30; d_gene: TRBD1; j_gene: TRBJ2-5
CDR3aa: CAWLPPGGTEAFF; v_gene: TRBV30; d_gene: -; j_gene: TRBJ1-1
CDR3aa: CASSLTNGLAFF; v_gene: TRBV5-6; d_gene: -; j_gene: TRBJ1-1
CDR3aa: CASSAGGSETQYF; v_gene: TRBV5-1; d_gene: TRBD2; j_gene: TRBJ2-5
CDR3aa: CSASKTRSLSDTQYF; v_gene: TRBV20-1; d_gene: -; j_gene: TRBJ2-3
CDR3aa: CSAGTQGSQPQHF; v_gene: TRBV20-1; d_gene: -; j_gene: TRBJ1-5
CDR3aa: CASSYGQVMNTEAFF; v_gene: TRBV6-5; d_gene: TRBD1; j_gene: TRBJ1-1
CDR3aa: CASSLRGGAGELFF; v_gene: TRBV11-2; d_gene: -; j_gene: TRBJ2-2
CDR3aa: CASSFLPMNTEAFF; v_gene: TRBV12-3/TRBV12-4; d_gene: -; j_gene: TRBJ1-1
CDR3aa: CASSYVDTQYF; v_gene: TRBV2; d_gene: -; j_gene: TRBJ2-3
CDR3aa: CASSLDRELDTQYF; v_gene: TRBV11-2; d_gene: TRBD1; j_gene: TRBJ2-3
CDR3aa: CASSFVRETQYF; v_gene: TRBV7-9; d_gene: -; j_gene: TRBJ2-5
CDR3aa: CASSLESQRFGELFF; v_gene: TRBV5-1; d_gene: -; j_gene: TRBJ2-2
CDR3aa: CASSHRWDTQYF; v_gene: TRBV11-1; d_gene: -; j_gene: TRBJ2-3
CDR3aa: CASSSQGIGQGYTF; v_gene: TRBV27; d_gene: -; j_gene: TRBJ1-2
CDR3aa: CSARWGRGLAGRGEQFF; v_gene: TRBV20-1; d_gene: TRBD2; j_gene: TRBJ2-1
CDR3aa: CASSQEDIAGGPDTQYF; v_gene: TRBV4-1; d_gene: TRBD2; j_gene: TRBJ2-3
CDR3aa: CSASPRAGRRYDTQYF; v_gene: TRBV20-1; d_gene: TRBD2; j_gene: TRBJ2-3
CDR3aa: CASSQLGATGELFF; v_gene: TRBV7-2; d_gene: -; j_gene: TRBJ2-2
CDR3aa: CASSPDSRGSPLHF; v_gene: TRBV7-9; d_gene: -; j_gene: TRBJ1-6
CDR3aa: CASSESGQYNSPLHF; v_gene: TRBV2; d_gene: -; j_gene: TRBJ1-6
CDR3aa: CASSKRQGATEKLFF; v_gene: TRBV21-1; d_gene: -; j_gene: TRBJ1-4
CDR3aa: CASSYSTYQPQHF; v_gene: TRBV6-2/TRBV6-3; d_gene: -; j_gene: TRBJ1-5
CDR3aa: CATGPAGTGTDTQYF; v_gene: TRBV24-1; d_gene: -; j_gene: TRBJ2-3
CDR3aa: CASSLNPSGAFYEQYF; v_gene: TRBV7-3; d_gene: TRBD2; j_gene: TRBJ2-7
CDR3aa: CASSQVAGGVADTQYF; v_gene: TRBV4-2; d_gene: TRBD2; j_gene: TRBJ2-3
CDR3aa: CASSNEETQYF; v_gene: TRBV11-2; d_gene: -; j_gene: TRBJ2-5